These 30 T cell receptor beta chains share one sample of origin, sequenced in a study of T cell repertoires in cytomegalovirus infection. TCRdb reanalysed the reads using MiXCR and keeps one entry per CDR3 protein. Here the sample spans around 630,000 distinct CDR3 sequences, approximately 25% being singletons. Input material: CD8+ T cells from PBMCs. These receptor sequences come from a human donor in good health (CMV status not recorded). Some clones in this sample may be carry-over from other donors' samples.

This clonotype was counted a few times. The chain carries TRBV7-2 and TRBJ2-7, with D maybe TRBD2 (6 bases). Trimming cost V 5 bases and J 2 bases, with 16 bases left between them. The CDR3 has 15 amino acids. Germline V lookup: CDR1 SGHTA, CDR2 FQGNSA. CDR3 loop: CASSAGIGGTYEQYV. CDR3 DNA sequence: TGTGCCAGCAGCGCCGGAATCGGGGGTACCTACGAGCAGTACGTC.

The chain has TRBV20-1 and TRBJ1-5; D is uncertain. Germline CDR1 reads DFQATT; CDR2 reads SNEGSKA (reference sequence). V lost 0 bases, J lost 7 bases, and 10 bases lay in between. CDR3 size: 13 residues. The CDR3 loop is CSARDQEYQPQHF. CDR3 sequence (DNA): TGCAGTGCTAGAGATCAAGAGTACCAGCCCCAGCATTTT.

This clonotype showed up just a few times. This chain connects TRBV14 to TRBJ2-2; a weak D match, TRBD2 (5 bases). Trimming cost V 3 bases and J 7 bases, with 18 bases left between them. Germline V CDR1 and CDR2: SGHDN, FVKESK. The CDR3 covers 16 residues. The CDR3 DNA sequence: TGTGCCAGCAGCCACCCCCTCGGACTCTGGGACGGGGAGCTGTTTTTT. Its protein product is CASSHPLGLWDGELFF.

CDR3 DNA sequence: TGTGCCAGCAGTCCTATTGACGCATGGGGTGGAAACACCATATATTTT. The encoded protein is CASSPIDAWGGNTIYF. This chain joins TRBV2 and TRBJ1-3; D not resolved. This CDR3 is built from 16 residues. Germline loops: CDR1 SNHLY, CDR2 FYNNEI. V was cut by 5 bases and J by 3 bases, with 17 bases left in between.

This clonotype has more than one count but fewer than ten. The V gene is TRBV12-3 or TRBV12-4, the J gene TRBJ2-7; 7 positions agree with TRBD1. The CDR3 length is 13 residues. The trim removed 6 bases at V and 3 bases at J, leaving 5 bases unmatched. CDR3 sequence: CASSLQGFYEQYF. CDR3 coding DNA: TGTGCCAGCAGCCTACAGGGGTTCTACGAGCAGTACTTC.

In its sample, this clonotype was seen a few times. This chain joins TRBV10-2 and TRBJ2-7; 7 nucleotides line up with TRBD1. With 0 bases clipped from V and 1 base from J, the junction kept 0 bases outside the gene matches. CDR3 length equals 14 residues. Germline CDR1 reads WSHSY; CDR2 reads SAAADI. CDR3 protein: CASSESDRSYEQYF. The CDR3 region has the DNA TGCGCCAGCAGTGAGTCGGACAGGTCCTACGAGCAGTACTTC.

The sample holds one count of this clonotype. DNA of the CDR3: TGTGCCAGCAGCATGACAGGGGGAAGGGACACTGAAGCTTTCTTT. The encoded protein is CASSMTGGRDTEAFF. This chain connects TRBV7-4 to TRBJ1-1; 9 nucleotides align to TRBD1. The CDR3 has 15 amino acids. V shed 5 bases, J shed 3 bases, and the junction held 7 bases outside the gene matches. Looked up from germline, CDR1 is SGHVT and CDR2 is SQSDAQ.

This chain uses TRBV20-1 with TRBJ1-1; 7 bases line up with TRBD1. V shed 0 bases and J 0 bases; nucleotides not matched to a gene: 4. This CDR3 region has 15 residues. Germline loops: CDR1 DFQATT, CDR2 SNEGSKA (reference sequence). CDR3 bases: TGCAGTGCTAGAGATCGGGGACAGATGAACACTGAAGCTTTCTTT. Translation: CSARDRGQMNTEAFF.

This clonotype has a count of ten or more. The chain has TRBV7-6 and TRBJ1-1, with TRBD1 as a possible D gene (6 bases). From germline, CDR1 is SGHVS and CDR2 FNYEAQ. V lost 4 bases, J lost 7 bases, and 16 bases lay in between. The CDR3 contains 14 residues. The CDR3 region has the DNA TGTGCCAGCAGCTCCCAACAGGGTAGGAATGAAGCTTTCTTT. It specifies CASSSQQGRNEAFF. The whole variable domain, filled in from reference TRBV7-6 and TRBJ1-1, reads GAGVSQSPRYKVTKRGQDVALRCDPISGHVSLYWYRQALGQGPEFLTYFNYEAQQDKSGLPNDRFSAERPEGSISTLTIQRTEQRDSAMYRCASSSQQGRNEAFFGQGTRLTVV.

The chain employs TRBV15 and TRBJ2-2, with a weak D call TRBD2 (7 bases). V gave up 7 bases and J gave up 3 bases, with 18 bases separating them. Per the germline V gene, CDR1 is LNHNV and CDR2 is YYDKDF (reference sequence). This CDR3 region has 16 residues. The CDR3 nucleotides are TGTGCCACCAAAGAGGGGGGGGCGCTGGACACCGGGGAGCTGTTTTTT. Protein product: CATKEGGALDTGELFF.

Turning to this clonotype: A read error is possible here, since a much larger clone lies one base away. This chain uses TRBV6-2 or TRBV6-3 with TRBJ2-7; a weak D match, TRBD2 (6 bases). Germline CDR1 and CDR2: MNHEY and SVGEGT. The CDR3 extends over 13 amino acids. For the CDR3, the DNA is TGTGCCAGCAGCCTAGCGATCGGTTACGAGAAGTACGTC. As protein: CASSLAIGYEKYV.

This chain links TRBV7-9 with TRBJ2-1, with TRBD2 identical over 8 bases. CDR1 SEHNR and CDR2 FQNEAQ come from the germline V gene (reference sequence). There are 17 residues in the CDR3. With V trimmed by 1 base and J by 0 bases, 5 bases remained unmatched. CDR3 residues: CASSLEVAGSSYNEQFF. CDR3 nucleotides: TGTGCCAGCAGCTTAGAGGTAGCGGGGAGCTCCTACAATGAGCAGTTCTTC.

The chain recombines TRBV20-1 with TRBJ2-3, with D uncertain. This CDR3 comprises 11 residues. V shed 3 bases and J shed 6 bases, with 7 bases lying between them. Germline CDR1 is DFQATT and CDR2 is SNEGSKA (reference sequence). Here the CDR3 DNA reads TGCAGTGCTAGTCAGGAGGATACGCAGTATTTT. The encoded protein is CSASQEDTQYF.

V usage is TRBV3-1 and J usage is TRBJ2-1; TRBD2 agrees at 12 bases. V dropped 5 bases and J dropped 4; count of bases not matched to a gene: 12. The CDR3 length is 18 residues. Per germline, CDR1 LGHDT and CDR2 YNNKEL (reference sequence). The CDR3 region is CASSYLTSGGSIYNEQFF. The CDR3 DNA sequence: TGTGCCAGCAGCTACCTGACTAGCGGGGGTTCAATTTACAATGAGCAGTTCTTC.

This clonotype came up many times. CDR3 DNA sequence: TGTGCCAGCAGCTTACTGGGACAGGGAAACACTGAAGCTTTCTTT. Protein: CASSLLGQGNTEAFF. This rearrangement joins TRBV7-9 to TRBJ1-1; 9 bases are a match to TRBD1. The CDR3 is 15 amino acids. Germline CDR1 is SEHNR and CDR2 is FQNEAQ (reference sequence). Trimming removed 2 bases from V and 2 bases from J; junction bases left unmatched: 3. Full variable domain (missing parts from reference TRBV7-9 and TRBJ1-1): DTGVSQNPRHKITKRGQNVTFRCDPISEHNRLYWYRQTLGQGPEFLTYFQNEAQLEKSRLLSDRFSAERPKGSFSTLEIQRTEQGDSAMYLCASSLLGQGNTEAFFGQGTRLTVV.

As concerns this clonotype: Germline and junction disagree at one end, which may indicate a read error. J is TRBJ2-1 and V is TRBV20-1; TRBD2 matches 10 bases. The CDR3 contains 16 residues. In germline, CDR1 is DFQATT, CDR2 SNEGSKA (reference sequence). In DNA, the CDR3 is TGCAGTGCTAGAGATAGGGCTAGCGGGGGATACAATGAACAGTTCTTC. It translates to CSARDRASGGYNEQFF.

This clonotype was recorded many times. This rearrangement joins TRBV6-2 or TRBV6-3 to TRBJ1-2, with D possibly matching TRBD1 (5 bases). Germline CDR1 and CDR2: MNHEY and SVGEGT. The CDR3 runs to 15 residues. The V gene lost 0 bases and the J gene lost 6 bases, with 14 bases spanning the gap. For the CDR3, the DNA is TGTGCCAGCAGTTACTCCCGGGACGGCGGGGATGGCTACACCTTC. Its translation is CASSYSRDGGDGYTF.

This clonotype was counted ten times or more. A read error may explain this, as a much larger clone is one base away. The chain carries TRBV7-9 and TRBJ1-1; no definite D call. The germline V gene encodes CDR1 SEHNR and CDR2 FQNEAQ (reference sequence). Trimming took 2 bases from V and 0 from J, leaving 4 bases between them. The CDR3 length is 13 residues. In DNA form, the CDR3 reads TGTGCCAGCAGCTTAAGGATGAACACTGAAGCTTTCTTT. Amino acid sequence: CASSLRMNTEAFF.

This clonotype was found a few times. The V and J genes are TRBV20-1 and TRBJ2-2, with D unclear. CDR1 is DFQATT and CDR2 is SNEGSKA in the germline V gene (reference sequence). This CDR3 has 15 amino acids. The V gene lost 3 bases and the J gene lost 2 bases, with 13 bases spanning the gap. The CDR3 DNA reads TGCAGTGCTAGTAAGAGTCAGTTCAACACCGGGGAGCTGTTTTTT. This encodes CSASKSQFNTGELFF.

This clonotype was recorded a few times. The chain couples TRBV6-2 or TRBV6-3 to TRBJ1-2, with D perhaps matching TRBD1 (5 bases). V lost 0 bases and J lost 1, with 6 bases in between. CDR1 and CDR2 (germline): MNHEY, SVGEGT. The CDR3 has 14 residues. The CDR3 DNA is TGTGCCAGCAGTTACTCGACAGTTAACTATGGCTACACCTTC. Amino acid sequence: CASSYSTVNYGYTF.

This clonotype was seen more than once but under ten times. This rearrangement joins TRBV28 to TRBJ1-2, with D possibly being TRBD1 (5 bases). Germline V gene data show CDR1 as MDHEN and CDR2 as SYDVKM. V was trimmed by 6 bases and J by 2 bases, leaving 19 bases between them. The CDR3 covers 16 residues. The DNA for the CDR3 is TGTGCCAGCAGAGCTTATTCGGCGGGGCTAAACTATGGCTACACCTTC. Translated: CASRAYSAGLNYGYTF.

In its sample, this clonotype was seen a few times. This rearrangement joins TRBV15 to TRBJ2-1; D unclear. Germline-derived CDR1 and CDR2 are LNHNV and YYDKDF (reference sequence). V gave up 1 base and J gave up 5 bases, with 3 bases separating them. This CDR3 is built from 12 residues. The CDR3 sequence: CATSRVNNEQFF. The CDR3 DNA sequence: TGTGCCACCAGCAGAGTAAACAATGAGCAGTTCTTC.

This clonotype was detected many times. This chain joins TRBV29-1 and TRBJ2-5; D may correspond to TRBD1 or TRBD2 (5 bases each). V lost 1 base and J 0 bases, leaving 15 bases between the germline ends. The CDR3 spans 16 residues. The germline gives CDR1 SQVTM, CDR2 ANQGSEA. CDR3 amino acids: CSVEAPGPEYQETQYF. The CDR3 coding sequence is TGCAGCGTTGAAGCCCCGGGGCCAGAGTACCAAGAGACCCAGTACTTC. Based on the CDR3 plus reference TRBV29-1 and TRBJ2-5, the full variable domain is SAVISQKPSRDICQRGTSLTIQCQVDSQVTMMFWYRQQPGQSLTLIATANQGSEATYESGFVIDKFPISRPNLTFSTLTVSNMSPEDSSIYLCSVEAPGPEYQETQYFGPGTRLLVL.

This clonotype was found a few times. The gene calls are TRBV20-1 and TRBJ2-3; 11 bases are a match to TRBD2. This CDR3 contains 15 residues. The V segment lost 6 bases and the J segment 4 bases; nucleotides outside the gene matches: 9. The germline V gene has CDR1 DFQATT and CDR2 SNEGSKA (reference sequence). The CDR3 DNA reads as TGCAGTGCAGTCCCCGGGACTAGCGGCCCAGATACGCAGTATTTT. Translation: CSAVPGTSGPDTQYF.

The genes are TRBV25-1 and TRBJ1-3; D remains unclear. Trimming removed 3 bases at V and 0 bases at J, with 6 bases between. From germline, CDR1 is MGHDK and CDR2 SYGVNS. The CDR3 is made up of 14 amino acids. The CDR3 nucleotides are TGTGCCAGCAGTGATGGAAACTCTGGAAACACCATATATTTT. Its protein product is CASSDGNSGNTIYF. Filled out from reference TRBV25-1 and TRBJ1-3, the complete variable domain reads EADIYQTPRYLVIGTGKKITLECSQTMGHDKMYWYQQDPGMELHLIHYSYGVNSTEKGDLSSESTVSRIRTEHFPLTLESARPSHTSQYLCASSDGNSGNTIYFGEGSWLTVV.

This clonotype was observed a handful of times. The rearrangement uses TRBV6-2 or TRBV6-3 and TRBJ2-7, with unresolved D. The CDR3 totals 12 residues. Germline loops: CDR1 MNHEY, CDR2 SVGEGT. V was clipped by 2 bases and J by 3 bases, with 5 bases between them. CDR3 protein: CASSYADYEQYV. The CDR3 DNA reads TGTGCCAGCAGTTACGCCGACTACGAGCAGTACGTC.

This clonotype has at least ten counts. This chain uses TRBV7-2 with TRBJ1-2; 9 nucleotides match TRBD1. The CDR3 extends over 15 amino acids. V trimming: 5 bases; J trimming: 6 bases; junction bases outside the gene matches: 10. The germline CDR1 and CDR2 sequences are SGHTA and FQGNSA. The CDR3, as DNA: TGTGCCAGCAGCCTATGGACAGGGGCCCTCCATGGCTACACCTTC. This sequence encodes CASSLWTGALHGYTF.

In this sample, this clonotype turned up a few times. The gene calls are TRBV6-2 or TRBV6-3 and TRBJ2-6, with 8 bases lining up with TRBD1. CDR1 MNHEY and CDR2 SVGEGT come from the germline V gene. This CDR3 comprises 16 residues. With 2 bases clipped from V and 2 bases from J, the junction kept 2 bases outside the gene matches. The CDR3 sequence is CASSYPDRAGANVLTF. CDR3 DNA: TGTGCCAGCAGTTACCCGGACAGGGCTGGGGCCAACGTCCTGACTTTC.

V is TRBV6-6 and J is TRBJ2-7; the D gene is possibly TRBD2 (7 bases). Germline CDR1 reads MNHNY; CDR2 reads SVGAGI (reference sequence). Deletions cut 7 bases from V and 2 bases from J, with 12 bases between. CDR3 size: 13 residues. CDR3 region: CASKAGDTYEQYF. CDR3 coding DNA: TGTGCCAGCAAGGCGGGGGACACCTACGAGCAGTACTTC.

In this sample, this clonotype turned up a few times. The chain carries TRBV19 and TRBJ2-1; 9 bases align to TRBD2. This CDR3 is built from 19 residues. Looked up from germline, CDR1 is LNHDA and CDR2 is SQIVND (reference sequence). V trimming: 4 bases; J trimming: 0 bases; junction bases outside the gene matches: 13. The CDR3 reads CASSSLLSGGLSSYNEQFF. DNA of the CDR3: TGTGCCAGTAGTAGCCTCCTTAGCGGGGGCTTAAGCTCCTACAATGAGCAGTTCTTC.